Following are 8 T cell receptor beta chains from one sample sequenced in a study of blood T cell repertoires in COVID-19. Profiling relied on immunoSEQ multiplex PCR, and the TCRdb table lists in-frame clones only, not all of them. The sample holds about 200,000 clones, approximately 84% seen once. Sequenced sample: PBMCs or T cells enriched from blood (not recorded which). All receptors come from a man aged 35 to 55 who had recovered from COVID-19.

The rearrangement uses TRBV12-3 or TRBV12-4 and TRBJ2-7; TRBD1 is a possible D gene (5 bases). The CDR3 spans 13 residues. V lost 6 bases and J lost 1, with 10 bases in between. The CDR3 DNA is TGTGCCAGCAGAGAGACAGCATCCTACGAGCAGTACTTC. Protein sequence: CASRETASYEQYF.

The V and J genes are TRBV3-1 (or the pseudogene TRBV3-2) and TRBJ1-2; a possible D gene is TRBD1 (6 bases). V shed 1 base and J shed 4 bases, with 13 bases lying between them. Per germline, CDR1 LGHDT and CDR2 YNNKEL (reference sequence). This CDR3 has 15 amino acids. CDR3 in DNA: TGTGCCAGCAGCCAAGGAAGGGGGAGCGGCTATGGCTACACCTTC. It encodes CASSQGRGSGYGYTF.

This clone turned up a few times. This chain links TRBV29-1 with TRBJ1-2, with D possibly being TRBD1 (6 bases). Germline assignment: CDR1 SQVTM and CDR2 ANQGSEA. The V gene lost 7 bases and the J gene lost 4 bases, with 13 bases spanning the gap. This CDR3 is built from 12 residues. The CDR3 region has the DNA TGCAGCGGACTTCAGGGGCCCTATGGCTACACCTTC. The encoded protein is CSGLQGPYGYTF.

This sequence joins TRBV7-3 and TRBJ1-2; D is perhaps TRBD1 (6 bases). CDR3 length: 16 amino acids. CDR1 and CDR2 from the germline V gene are SGHTA and FQGTGA. V gave up 4 bases and J gave up 1 base, with 16 bases separating them. The CDR3 DNA is TGTGCCAGCAGCTCCTCCGGGACATTTCGTAACTATGGCTACACCTTC. Its translation is CASSSSGTFRNYGYTF.

The chain uses TRBV12-3 or TRBV12-4 and TRBJ1-1; D is unresolved. There are 13 residues in the CDR3. Deletions cut 7 bases from V and 1 base from J, with 10 bases between. CDR3 amino acids: CASKRTGNTEAFF. The CDR3 DNA reads TGTGCCAGCAAACGCACGGGGAACACTGAAGCTTTCTTT.

The rearrangement links TRBV4-1 to TRBJ1-4; 8 nucleotides align to TRBD1. V lost 4 bases and J lost 4; bases outside the gene matches: 14. The germline V gene has CDR1 MGHRA and CDR2 YSYEKL. This CDR3 is 18 amino acids long. DNA of the CDR3: TGCGCCAGCAGCCGCTCCGGGACAGGACCCGGTAATAATGAAAAACTGTTTTTT. Encoded protein: CASSRSGTGPGNNEKLFF.

The chain links TRBV10-3 to TRBJ2-5, with 7 bases matching TRBD2. The CDR3 has 15 amino acids. Germline V gene lookup returns CDR1 ENHRY and CDR2 SYGVKD. V lost 3 bases to trimming and J lost 2 bases; unmatched junction nucleotides: 6. In DNA form, the CDR3 reads TGTGCCATCAGTGAATCAGCGGGGTCACAAGAGACCCAGTACTTC. It is translated as CAISESAGSQETQYF.

The chain links TRBV5-1 to TRBJ1-6, with TRBD1 identical over 8 bases. V lost 0 bases to trimming and J lost 10 bases; unmatched junction nucleotides: 6. The length of the CDR3 is 15 residues. Germline CDR1 is SGHRS and CDR2 is YFSETQ. CDR3 protein: CASSLAGGVGSPLHF. The CDR3 DNA reads TGCGCCAGCAGCTTGGCAGGGGGCGTGGGGTCACCCCTCCACTTT. Combining the CDR3 with reference TRBV5-1 and TRBJ1-6 gives the whole variable domain KAGVTQTPRYLIKTRGQQVTLSCSPISGHRSVSWYQQTPGQGLQFLFEYFSETQRNKGNFPGRFSGRQFSNSRSEMNVSTLELGDSALYLCASSLAGGVGSPLHFGNGTRLTVT.